This entry lists 17 T cell receptor beta chains sequenced from one sample in a study of blood T cell repertoires in COVID-19 (dated by TCRdb to the early 2020s). Libraries were made using the immunoSEQ multiplex PCR assay. TCRdb carries this immuneACCESS record with in-frame sequences only. Its versions omit some clonotypes, under half of them owing to an unresolved V gene in the studies checked, with the rest unexplained. The sample contains roughly 160,000 clones, roughly 70% of them found a single time. The top ten clonotypes cover about 3% of the sample. The sequenced material came from peripheral blood. Receptors were obtained from a woman of 80 years or more with acute or convalescent COVID-19.

The V call is TRBV10-1, the J call TRBJ2-1; 8 bases match TRBD2. J gave up 7 bases and V 0 bases, and 8 bases lay outside the gene matches. The CDR3 loop spans 16 amino acids. The germline V gene encodes CDR1 WNHNN and CDR2 SYGVQD (reference sequence). The CDR3 is CASSESTSGSLNEQFF. The CDR3 region has the DNA TGCGCCAGCAGTGAGTCAACGAGCGGGAGTTTGAATGAGCAGTTCTTC.

The chain has TRBV18 and TRBJ2-1; 8 positions match TRBD1. Germline values: CDR1 KGHSH, CDR2 LQKENI. The V segment lost 3 bases and the J segment 7 bases; nucleotides outside the gene matches: 5. This CDR3 contains 14 residues. The CDR3 loop is CASSPQGATNEQFF. CDR3 nucleotide sequence: TGTGCCAGCTCACCCCAGGGGGCAACGAATGAGCAGTTCTTC. Drawing the rest from reference TRBV18 and TRBJ2-1, the complete variable domain is NAGVMQNPRHLVRRRGQEARLRCSPMKGHSHVYWYRQLPEEGLKFMVYLQKENIIDESGMPKERFSAEFPKEGPSILRIQQVVRGDSAAYFCASSPQGATNEQFFGPGTRLTVL.

The V call is TRBV27, the J call TRBJ1-1; weak D call: TRBD1 (5 bases). V was clipped by 2 bases and J by 0 bases, with 10 bases between them. CDR3 size: 15 residues. Germline CDR1 and CDR2: MNHEY and SMNVEV (reference sequence). The CDR3 nucleotides read TGTGCCAGCAGTTTAGGGGCAGGGATGAACACTGAAGCTTTCTTT. Translating gives CASSLGAGMNTEAFF.

This chain links TRBV9 with TRBJ1-3, with D unclear. The CDR3 has 15 residues. Germline assignment: CDR1 SGDLS and CDR2 YYNGEE. Trimming removed 0 bases from V and 2 bases from J, with 9 bases in between. Written as DNA, the CDR3 is TGTGCCAGCAGCGTAGCTGGCAGCGCTGGAAACACCATATATTTT. Translating it yields CASSVAGSAGNTIYF.

This clone was observed once. The chain has TRBV6-6 and TRBJ2-7; TRBD2 might be the D (6 bases). CDR1 and CDR2 (germline): MNHNY, SVGAGI (reference sequence). V was pared by 5 bases and J by 3 bases, with 17 bases between. CDR3 length equals 15 residues. As DNA, the CDR3 is TGTGCCAGCAGTCTCCCGGGAGACCTAGTCTACGAGCAGTACTTC. Amino acid sequence: CASSLPGDLVYEQYF.

The V call is TRBV4-3, the J call TRBJ2-7; weak D call: TRBD2 (5 bases). The CDR3 is 15 residues long. The V gene lost 6 bases and the J gene lost 3 bases, with 18 bases spanning the gap. Per the germline V gene, CDR1 is LGHNA and CDR2 is YSLEER. CDR3 amino acids: CASSSRADYYYEQYF. CDR3 DNA sequence: TGCGCCAGCAGTTCAAGAGCCGACTATTACTACGAGCAGTACTTC.

The J gene is TRBJ2-2, the V gene TRBV5-1; D is ambiguous. V was trimmed by 5 bases and J by 1 base, leaving 9 bases between them. The CDR3 is made up of 14 amino acids. Germline V gene lookup returns CDR1 SGHRS and CDR2 YFSETQ. The CDR3 DNA reads TGCGCCAGCAGTTTTACCGGGAACACCGGGGAGCTGTTTTTT. Amino acid sequence: CASSFTGNTGELFF.

The rearrangement links TRBV7-5 to TRBJ2-7; the table names TRBD2, a call not compared with the DNA. TRBV7-5 is deemed a pseudogene. The CDR3 sequence is 18 residues long. The CDR3 spells CVRSLVRPRVIGSYEQYF. DNA of the CDR3: TGTGTCAGAAGCTTAGTCCGCCCACGGGTTATAGGTTCCTACGAGCAGTACTTC.

CDR3 bases: TGTGCCAGCAGTGAAGGACCATACAGGGAAAACGAGCAGTACTTC. This gives the protein CASSEGPYRENEQYF. The chain carries TRBV6-1 and TRBJ2-7; a weak D match, TRBD1 (6 bases). Germline CDR1 MNHNS, CDR2 SASEGT. The germline V and J ends were trimmed by 1 base and 5 bases, with 15 bases remaining between them. This CDR3 region has 15 residues.

This rearrangement joins TRBV19 to TRBJ2-7, with 8 bases aligning to TRBD2. V lost 2 bases, J lost 2 bases, and 5 bases stayed unmatched. This CDR3 is 15 amino acids long. Germline V CDR1 and CDR2: LNHDA, SQIVND (reference sequence). In DNA, the CDR3 is TGTGCCAGTAGTATAATCGGCGGGAGGACCTACGAGCAGTACTTC. Residues: CASSIIGGRTYEQYF.

This clone is a singleton in its sample. The V and J genes are TRBV2 and TRBJ2-4, with 9 bases that match TRBD1. The germline V gene encodes CDR1 SNHLY and CDR2 FYNNEI. The CDR3 is 15 residues long. Trimming took 2 bases from V and 6 from J; bases not matched to a gene: 5. The CDR3 region has the DNA TGTGCCAGCAGTGAAATGAACAGGGGGCTAAACATTCAGTACTTC. Protein sequence: CASSEMNRGLNIQYF.

This clone was seen many times. The V call is TRBV29-1, the J call TRBJ1-1, with D maybe TRBD1 (5 bases). The ends were cut back, 6 bases at V and 1 base at J, with 12 bases in the middle. The CDR3 has 13 amino acids. Germline assignment: CDR1 SQVTM and CDR2 ANQGSEA. The CDR3 sequence is CSVDQGENTEAFF. Written as DNA, the CDR3 is TGCAGCGTGGACCAGGGCGAGAACACTGAAGCTTTCTTT.

The V call is TRBV18, the J call TRBJ2-1, with a tentative D call TRBD2 (10 bases). The CDR3 is made up of 19 amino acids. V was cut by 6 bases and J by 1 base, with 25 bases left in between. Germline CDR1 is KGHSH and CDR2 is LQKENI. DNA of the CDR3: TGTGCCAGCTCCCCTTCCACTAGCGGGACAGGGTGGTCCTACAATGAGCAGTTCTTC. Its translation is CASSPSTSGTGWSYNEQFF.

The chain couples TRBV11-2 to TRBJ1-2; 7 bases agree with TRBD1. J gave up 2 bases and V 5 bases, and 11 bases lay outside the gene matches. This CDR3 has 16 residues. The germline V gene has CDR1 SGHAT and CDR2 FQNNGV. The CDR3 sequence is CASSQLRTGSNYGYTF. In nucleotides, the CDR3 is TGTGCCAGCAGCCAATTAAGGACAGGAAGCAACTATGGCTACACCTTC.

V gene TRBV10-1 combines with J gene TRBJ1-6; 8 bases align to TRBD1. Germline CDR1 reads WNHNN; CDR2 reads SYGVQD (reference sequence). CDR3 length equals 14 residues. J lost 9 bases, V lost 2 bases, and 3 bases had no gene match. The DNA for the CDR3 is TGCGCCAGCAGTGAGGGGACAGGAGGTTCACCCCTCCACTTT. Protein: CASSEGTGGSPLHF.

The chain is built from TRBV5-1 and TRBJ2-7; weak D call: TRBD2 (6 bases). The V end lost 4 bases, the J end lost 5 bases, and 25 bases lay between the germline ends. This CDR3 has 17 residues. Germline CDR1 is SGHRS and CDR2 is YFSETQ. The CDR3 sequence: CASSGGSGTGGGHEQYF. In DNA form, the CDR3 reads TGCGCCAGCAGCGGAGGGAGTGGGACCGGGGGTGGGCACGAGCAGTACTTC.

The chain combines TRBV5-1 with TRBJ2-1; 7 bases are a match to TRBD2. The V gene's germline CDR1 is SGHRS and CDR2 YFSETQ. The CDR3 extends over 15 amino acids. Losses at the gene ends were 5 bases for V and 4 bases for J; bases not matched to a gene: 9. The CDR3 is CASSPGGQSYNEQFF. CDR3 coding DNA: TGCGCCAGCAGTCCGGGAGGCCAATCTTACAATGAGCAGTTCTTC.